Listed below are T cell receptor beta chains from one sample, sequenced in a study of cytomegalovirus exposure and HLA in healthy donors. TCRdb's copy holds only in-frame clones and misses some; the assay was immunoSEQ multiplex PCR. Among a few hundred thousand clones listed, about 80% were seen once. Sequenced sample: PBMCs. Source of these receptors: a woman aged 55-75 years in good health and CMV-seropositive. CDR3s include the opening cysteine and the closing phenylalanine or tryptophan. The D gene is left open where the match is weak.

v_gene,j_gene,d_gene,CDR3aa
TRBV19,TRBJ2-2,-,CASSGTIYGELFF
TRBV18,TRBJ1-1,TRBD1,CASSPRSSGGPNTEAFF
TRBV7-9,TRBJ2-7,-,CASSLGGTYEQYF
TRBV6-6,TRBJ1-1,-,CASSYHGTEAFF
TRBV6-5,TRBJ2-7,TRBD1,CASRTGTGGYEQYF
TRBV28,TRBJ2-1,TRBD2,CASTTRGEGVNEQFF
TRBV11-2,TRBJ2-7,TRBD1,CASGNRGSYEQYF
TRBV11-2,TRBJ2-7,-,CASRPESYEQYF
TRBV7-2,TRBJ2-7,TRBD1,CASSLARAGGYEQYF
TRBV29-1,TRBJ2-2,-,CSVVNGATGELFF
TRBV6-5,TRBJ2-3,TRBD1,CASSRRTGLADTQYF
TRBV7-3,TRBJ2-1,-,CASSLSGESYNEQFF
TRBV4-1,TRBJ2-1,-,CASSQGGELYNEQFF
TRBV6-6,TRBJ2-1,TRBD2,CASSSRRASGRDEQFF
TRBV7-9,TRBJ1-1,-,CASSLEGGAFF
TRBV19,TRBJ1-2,TRBD1,CASNTMLTGAGYTF
TRBV5-1,TRBJ2-7,-,CASSLQNSYEQYF
TRBV7-3,TRBJ2-3,-,CASSLTKGLGTDTQYF
TRBV4-1,TRBJ2-7,-,CASSQEGRTGEQYF
TRBV5-4,TRBJ2-7,TRBD2,CASSLNTGGYEQYF
TRBV9,TRBJ1-1,TRBD1,CASSGNRGYTEAFF
TRBV5-4,TRBJ2-3,TRBD2,CASSLAGVTDTQYF
TRBV29-1,TRBJ2-2,-,CSSSGAVAGELFF
TRBV27,TRBJ2-7,TRBD1,CASSLSGQGIYEQYF
TRBV6-6,TRBJ2-3,-,CASSYVLALGTDTQYF
TRBV19,TRBJ2-7,TRBD1,CASSQGVSYEQYF
TRBV5-1,TRBJ1-2,TRBD1,CASSYLDRGLNGYTF
TRBV12-5,TRBJ1-5,-,CASGLRVAGSNQPQHF
TRBV6-5,TRBJ2-7,-,CASSYERFSYEQYF
TRBV2,TRBJ1-5,TRBD1,CASSPDRGFQPQHF